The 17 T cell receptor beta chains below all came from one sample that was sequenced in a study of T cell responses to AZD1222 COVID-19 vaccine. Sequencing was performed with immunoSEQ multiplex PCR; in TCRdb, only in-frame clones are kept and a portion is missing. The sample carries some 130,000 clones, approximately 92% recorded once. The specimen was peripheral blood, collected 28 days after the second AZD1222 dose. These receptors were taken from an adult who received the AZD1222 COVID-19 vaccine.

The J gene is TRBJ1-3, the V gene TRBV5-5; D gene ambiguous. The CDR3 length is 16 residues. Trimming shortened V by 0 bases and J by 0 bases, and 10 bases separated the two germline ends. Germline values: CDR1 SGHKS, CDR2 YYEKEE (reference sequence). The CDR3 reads CASSLGAGDSGNTIYF. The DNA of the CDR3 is TGTGCCAGCAGCTTGGGAGCAGGAGACTCTGGAAACACCATATATTTT.

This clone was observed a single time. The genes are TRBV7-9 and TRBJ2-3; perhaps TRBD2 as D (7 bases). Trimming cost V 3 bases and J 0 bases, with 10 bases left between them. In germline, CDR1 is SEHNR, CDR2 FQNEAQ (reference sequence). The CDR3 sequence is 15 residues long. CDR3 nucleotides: TGTGCCAGCAGCTTTGGGGGGGCTAGCACAGATACGCAGTATTTT. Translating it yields CASSFGGASTDTQYF.

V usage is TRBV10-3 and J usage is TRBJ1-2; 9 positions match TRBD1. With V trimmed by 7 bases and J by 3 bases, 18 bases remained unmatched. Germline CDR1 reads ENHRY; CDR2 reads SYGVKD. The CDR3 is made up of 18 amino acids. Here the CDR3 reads CAIKESDGGGTGHYGYTF. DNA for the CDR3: TGTGCCATCAAGGAGTCGGATGGCGGTGGGACAGGGCACTATGGCTACACCTTC.

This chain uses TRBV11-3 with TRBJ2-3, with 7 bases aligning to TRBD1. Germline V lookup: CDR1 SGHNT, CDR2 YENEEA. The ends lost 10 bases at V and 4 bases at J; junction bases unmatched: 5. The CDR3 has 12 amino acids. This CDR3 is CATTGVADTQYF. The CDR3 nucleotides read TGTGCCACCACAGGGGTCGCAGATACGCAGTATTTT.

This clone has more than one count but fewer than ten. CDR3 nucleotide sequence: TGTGCCAGCAGTTCTGGAGGAACCCTCTACGAGCAGTACTTC. Translating it yields CASSSGGTLYEQYF. The chain is built from TRBV6-6 and TRBJ2-7; D may be TRBD2 (5 bases). The CDR3 consists of 14 residues. In germline, CDR1 is MNHNY, CDR2 SVGAGI (reference sequence). Deletions cut 4 bases from V and 3 bases from J, with 13 bases between.

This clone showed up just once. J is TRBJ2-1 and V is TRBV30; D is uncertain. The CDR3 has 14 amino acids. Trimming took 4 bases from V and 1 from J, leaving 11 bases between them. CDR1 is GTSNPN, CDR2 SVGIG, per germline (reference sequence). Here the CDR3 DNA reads TGTGCCTGGACACGTGGGGTTTCCTACAATGAGCAGTTCTTC. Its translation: CAWTRGVSYNEQFF. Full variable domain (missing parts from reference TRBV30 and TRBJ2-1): SQTIHQWPATLVQPVGSPLSLECTVEGTSNPNLYWYRQAAGRGLQLLFYSVGIGQISSEVPQNLSASRPQDRQFILSSKKLLLSDSGFYLCAWTRGVSYNEQFFGPGTRLTVL.

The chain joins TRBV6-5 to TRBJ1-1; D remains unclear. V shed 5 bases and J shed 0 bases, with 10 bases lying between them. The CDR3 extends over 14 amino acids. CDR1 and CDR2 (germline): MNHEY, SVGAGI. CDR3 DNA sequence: TGTGCCAGCAGTCGCGTCAATATGAACACTGAAGCTTTCTTT. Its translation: CASSRVNMNTEAFF.

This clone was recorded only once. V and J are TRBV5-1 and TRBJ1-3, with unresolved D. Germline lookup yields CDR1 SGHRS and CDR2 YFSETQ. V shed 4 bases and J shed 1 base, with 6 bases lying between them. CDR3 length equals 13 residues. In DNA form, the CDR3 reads TGCGCCAGCAGCCCCCTATCTGGAAACACCATATATTTT. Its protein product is CASSPLSGNTIYF.

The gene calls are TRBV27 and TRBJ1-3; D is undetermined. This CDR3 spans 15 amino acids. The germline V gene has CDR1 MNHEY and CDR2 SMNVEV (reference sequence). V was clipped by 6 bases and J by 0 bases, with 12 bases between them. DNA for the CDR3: TGTGCCAGCAGCCTCTCCATGCTCTCTGGAAACACCATATATTTT. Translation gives CASSLSMLSGNTIYF.

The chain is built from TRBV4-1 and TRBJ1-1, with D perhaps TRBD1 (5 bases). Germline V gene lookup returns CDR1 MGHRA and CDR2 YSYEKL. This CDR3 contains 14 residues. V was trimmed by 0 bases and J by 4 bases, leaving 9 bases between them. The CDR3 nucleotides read TGCGCCAGCAGCCAAGATGCGGGGGTCACTGAAGCTTTCTTT. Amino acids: CASSQDAGVTEAFF.

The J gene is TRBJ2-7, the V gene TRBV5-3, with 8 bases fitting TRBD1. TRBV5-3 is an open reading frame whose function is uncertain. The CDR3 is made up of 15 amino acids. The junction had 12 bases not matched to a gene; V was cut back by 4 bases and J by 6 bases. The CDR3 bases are TGTGCCAGAAGCCTCCCCGACAGGGGCGGCGGCGAGCAGTACTTC. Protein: CARSLPDRGGGEQYF.

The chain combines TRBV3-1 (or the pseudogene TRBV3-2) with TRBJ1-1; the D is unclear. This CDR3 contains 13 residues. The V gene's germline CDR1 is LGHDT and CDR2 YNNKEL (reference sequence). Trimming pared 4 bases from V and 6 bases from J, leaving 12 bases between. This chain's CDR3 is CASSPRAGAEAFF. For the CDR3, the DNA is TGTGCCAGCAGCCCGCGGGCCGGAGCTGAAGCTTTCTTT.

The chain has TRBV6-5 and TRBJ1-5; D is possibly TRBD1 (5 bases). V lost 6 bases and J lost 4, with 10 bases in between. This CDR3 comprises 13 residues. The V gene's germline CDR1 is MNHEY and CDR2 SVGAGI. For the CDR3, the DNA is TGTGCCAGCAGACCACAGGTGAATCAGCCCCAGCATTTT. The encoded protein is CASRPQVNQPQHF.

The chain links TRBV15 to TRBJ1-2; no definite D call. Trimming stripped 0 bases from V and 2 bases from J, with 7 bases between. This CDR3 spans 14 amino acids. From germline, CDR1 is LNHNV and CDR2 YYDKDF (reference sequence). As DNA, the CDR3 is TGTGCCACCAGCAGAGACAATAAAAACTATGGCTACACCTTC. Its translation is CATSRDNKNYGYTF.

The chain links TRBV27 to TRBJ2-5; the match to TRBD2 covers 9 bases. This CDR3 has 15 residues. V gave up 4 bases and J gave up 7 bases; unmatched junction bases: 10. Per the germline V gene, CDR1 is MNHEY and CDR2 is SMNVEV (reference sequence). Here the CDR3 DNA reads TGTGCCAGCAGTTCGAGCGGGGGGAACCCCTGGACCCAGTACTTC. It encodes CASSSSGGNPWTQYF.

The CDR3 spells CASSQGQASNQPQHF. CDR3 nucleotides: TGTGCCAGCAGCCAGGGACAGGCTAGCAATCAGCCCCAGCATTTT. The chain couples TRBV7-9 to TRBJ1-5, with 8 bases identical to TRBD1. This CDR3 spans 15 amino acids. Germline CDR1 SEHNR, CDR2 FQNEAQ (reference sequence). After removal of 5 bases from V and 0 bases from J, the junction contained 3 bases not matched to a gene.

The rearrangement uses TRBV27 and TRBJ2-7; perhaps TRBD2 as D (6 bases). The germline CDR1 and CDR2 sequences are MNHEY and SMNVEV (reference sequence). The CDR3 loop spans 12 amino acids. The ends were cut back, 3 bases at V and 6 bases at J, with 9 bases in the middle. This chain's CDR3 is CASSFPGGEQYF. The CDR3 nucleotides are TGTGCCAGCAGTTTTCCCGGGGGCGAGCAGTACTTC.